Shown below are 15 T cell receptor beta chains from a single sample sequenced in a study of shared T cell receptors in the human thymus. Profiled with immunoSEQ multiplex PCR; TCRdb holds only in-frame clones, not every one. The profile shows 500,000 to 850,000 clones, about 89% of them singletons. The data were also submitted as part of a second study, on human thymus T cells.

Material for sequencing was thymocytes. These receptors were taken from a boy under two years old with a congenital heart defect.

CDR3 sequence: CASSLAQTRTGIQETQYF. CDR3 DNA: TGTGCCAGCAGCTTGGCCCAGACACGGACAGGGATACAAGAGACCCAGTACTTC. The genes are TRBV5-6 and TRBJ2-5, with 8 bases matching TRBD1. Germline assignment: CDR1 SGHDT and CDR2 YYEEEE. With 0 bases clipped from V and 2 bases from J, the junction kept 12 bases outside the gene matches. This CDR3 is 18 amino acids long. The full variable domain, completed using reference TRBV5-6 and TRBJ2-5, is DAGVTQSPTHLIKTRGQQVTLRCSPKSGHDTVSWYQQALGQGPQFIFQYYEEEERQRGNFPDRFSGHQFPNYSSELNVNALLLGDSALYLCASSLAQTRTGIQETQYFGPGTRLLVL.

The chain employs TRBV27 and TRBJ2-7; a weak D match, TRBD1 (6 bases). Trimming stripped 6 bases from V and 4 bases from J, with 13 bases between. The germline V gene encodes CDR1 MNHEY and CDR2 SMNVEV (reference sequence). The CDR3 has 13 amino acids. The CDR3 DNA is TGTGCCAGCAGAGGGGGTGGTGTATACGAGCAGTACTTC. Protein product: CASRGGGVYEQYF.

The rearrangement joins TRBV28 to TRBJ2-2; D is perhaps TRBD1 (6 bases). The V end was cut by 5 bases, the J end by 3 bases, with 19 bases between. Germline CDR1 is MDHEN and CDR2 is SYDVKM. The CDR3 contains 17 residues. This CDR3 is CASSPYSWGPHTGELFF. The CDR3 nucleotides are TGTGCCAGCAGTCCCTATAGTTGGGGGCCTCACACCGGGGAGCTGTTTTTT.

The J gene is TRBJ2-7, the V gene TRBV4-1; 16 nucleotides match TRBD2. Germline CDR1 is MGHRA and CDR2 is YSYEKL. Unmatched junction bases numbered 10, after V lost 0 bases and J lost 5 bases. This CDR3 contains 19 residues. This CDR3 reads CASSQEGLAGGTHSHEQYF. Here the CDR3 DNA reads TGCGCCAGCAGCCAAGAGGGACTAGCGGGGGGGACCCACTCACACGAGCAGTACTTC.

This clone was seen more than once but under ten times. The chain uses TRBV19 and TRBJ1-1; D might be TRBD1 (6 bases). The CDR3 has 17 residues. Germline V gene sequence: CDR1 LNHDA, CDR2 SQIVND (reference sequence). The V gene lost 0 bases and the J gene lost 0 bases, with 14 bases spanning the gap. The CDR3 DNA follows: TGTGCCAGTAGTATAGAGGGGGCAGGGCTTTTGAACACTGAAGCTTTCTTT. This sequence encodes CASSIEGAGLLNTEAFF.

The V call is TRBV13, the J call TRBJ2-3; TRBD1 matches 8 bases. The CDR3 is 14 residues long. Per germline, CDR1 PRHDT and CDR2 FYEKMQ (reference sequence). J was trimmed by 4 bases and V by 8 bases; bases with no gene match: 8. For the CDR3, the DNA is TGTGCCAGCGGAAATCAGGGGGCGGCAGATACGCAGTATTTT. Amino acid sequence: CASGNQGAADTQYF.

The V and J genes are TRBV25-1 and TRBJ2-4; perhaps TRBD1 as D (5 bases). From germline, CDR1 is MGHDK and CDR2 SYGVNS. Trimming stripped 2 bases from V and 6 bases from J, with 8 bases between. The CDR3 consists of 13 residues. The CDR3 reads CASSEQGLNIQYF. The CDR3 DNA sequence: TGTGCCAGCAGTGAACAGGGCCTAAACATTCAGTACTTC. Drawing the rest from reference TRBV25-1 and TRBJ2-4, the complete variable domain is EADIYQTPRYLVIGTGKKITLECSQTMGHDKMYWYQQDPGMELHLIHYSYGVNSTEKGDLSSESTVSRIRTEHFPLTLESARPSHTSQYLCASSEQGLNIQYFGAGTRLSVL.

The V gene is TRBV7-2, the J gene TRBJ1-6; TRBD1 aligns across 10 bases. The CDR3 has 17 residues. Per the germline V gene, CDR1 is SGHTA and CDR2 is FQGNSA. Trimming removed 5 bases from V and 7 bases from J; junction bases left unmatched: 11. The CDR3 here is CASSTAPGQGSNSPLHF. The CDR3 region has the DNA TGTGCCAGCAGCACAGCACCGGGACAGGGGTCCAATTCACCCCTCCACTTT.

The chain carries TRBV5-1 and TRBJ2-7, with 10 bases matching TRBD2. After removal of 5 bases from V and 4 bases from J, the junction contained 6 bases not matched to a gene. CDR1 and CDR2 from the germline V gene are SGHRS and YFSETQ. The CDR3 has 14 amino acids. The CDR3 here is CASSLAGDEYEQYF. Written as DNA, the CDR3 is TGCGCCAGCAGTCTAGCGGGAGATGAGTACGAGCAGTACTTC.

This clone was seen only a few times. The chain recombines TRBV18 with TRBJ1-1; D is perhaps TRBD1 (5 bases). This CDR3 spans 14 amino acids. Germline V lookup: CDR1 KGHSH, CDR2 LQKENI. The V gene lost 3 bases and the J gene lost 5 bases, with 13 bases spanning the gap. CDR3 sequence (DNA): TGTGCCAGCTCACCCGGGGGTGGGAAGACTGAAGCTTTCTTT. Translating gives CASSPGGGKTEAFF.

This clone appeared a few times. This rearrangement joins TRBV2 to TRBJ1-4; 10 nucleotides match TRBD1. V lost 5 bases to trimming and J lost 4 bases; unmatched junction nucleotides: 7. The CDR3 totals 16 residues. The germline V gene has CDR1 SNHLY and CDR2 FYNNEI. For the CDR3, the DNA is TGTGCCAGCAGTACCCCTAGGGACAGGGGTAATGAAAAACTGTTTTTT. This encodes CASSTPRDRGNEKLFF.

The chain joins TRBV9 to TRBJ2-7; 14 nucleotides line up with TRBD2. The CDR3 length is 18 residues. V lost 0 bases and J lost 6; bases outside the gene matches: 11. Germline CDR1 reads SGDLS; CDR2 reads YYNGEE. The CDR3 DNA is TGTGCCAGCAGCGTAGAGGGGGGGACTAGCGGGAGTCCTGGCGAGCAGTACTTC. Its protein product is CASSVEGGTSGSPGEQYF.

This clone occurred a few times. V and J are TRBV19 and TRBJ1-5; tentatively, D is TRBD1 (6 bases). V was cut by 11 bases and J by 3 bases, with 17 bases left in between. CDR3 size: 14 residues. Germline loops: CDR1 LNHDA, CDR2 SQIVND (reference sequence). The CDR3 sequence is CAGGSAESNQPQHF. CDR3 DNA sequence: TGTGCCGGGGGCAGCGCCGAATCCAATCAGCCCCAGCATTTT.

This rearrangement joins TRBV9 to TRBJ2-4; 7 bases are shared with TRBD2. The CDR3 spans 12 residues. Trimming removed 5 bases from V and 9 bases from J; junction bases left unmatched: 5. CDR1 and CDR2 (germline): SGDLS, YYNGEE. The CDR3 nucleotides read TGTGCCAGCAGTGGGCGGGAGTTCATTCAGTACTTC. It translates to CASSGREFIQYF.

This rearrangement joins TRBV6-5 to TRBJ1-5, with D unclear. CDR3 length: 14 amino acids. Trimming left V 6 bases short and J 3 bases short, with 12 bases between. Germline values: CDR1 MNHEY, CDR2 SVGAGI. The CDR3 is CASSRDTYNQPQHF. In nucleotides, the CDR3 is TGTGCCAGCAGCCGTGACACCTACAATCAGCCCCAGCATTTT.